Each of the 18 T cell receptor beta chains below was sequenced from the same sample in a study of T cells in Graves' hyperthyroidism and ophthalmopathy. RNA transcripts served as the template for amplifying TCR beta CDR3 regions. The HTBI primer set was used in a first-round RT-PCR of the TCR CDR3. TCRdb called the multiplex PCR reads again in MiXCR, with one record for every CDR3 protein. The data contain 550,000 to 700,000 distinct CDR3 sequences, about 45% of them singletons. Sample: peripheral blood or thyroid tissue (not recorded which). The receptor set was obtained from an adult woman with Graves' disease, either hyperthyroidism or ophthalmopathy (not recorded which).

This clonotype showed up many times. The chain couples TRBV20-1 to TRBJ2-7; perhaps D is TRBD1 or TRBD2 (5 bases each). Germline lookup yields CDR1 DFQATT and CDR2 SNEGSKA (reference sequence). This CDR3 region has 15 residues. Trimming took off 4 bases at V and 0 bases at J, with 16 bases between the two ends. The CDR3 DNA sequence: TGCAGTGCTATTTCGGGACGGAAGAGCTCCTACGAGCAGTACTTC. Translating it yields CSAISGRKSSYEQYF.

The chain employs TRBV10-3 and TRBJ2-7; 9 bases are shared with TRBD1. The CDR3 is made up of 14 amino acids. The germline V gene encodes CDR1 ENHRY and CDR2 SYGVKD. The J segment lost 5 bases and the V segment lost 4 bases, leaving 6 bases of the junction unmatched. CDR3 residues: CAISGDRVIHEQYF. CDR3 DNA: TGTGCCATCAGTGGGGACAGGGTCATCCACGAGCAGTACTTC.

This chain connects TRBV5-1 to TRBJ2-5; TRBD1 matches at 12 bases. Germline loops: CDR1 SGHRS, CDR2 YFSETQ. The CDR3 covers 15 residues. J gave up 6 bases and V 0 bases, and 3 bases lay outside the gene matches. As DNA, the CDR3 is TGCGCCAGCAGCTTGGCCGGGACAGGGGGCAAGACCCAGTACTTC. Translated: CASSLAGTGGKTQYF.

The chain employs TRBV7-9 and TRBJ1-1; 7 bases map to TRBD1. This CDR3 contains 20 residues. Germline V CDR1 and CDR2: SEHNR, FQNEAQ (reference sequence). The ends lost 1 base at V and 1 base at J; junction bases unmatched: 18. This CDR3 reads CASSLEAIRDSRRGNTEAFF. The CDR3 coding sequence is TGTGCCAGCAGCTTAGAGGCTATCCGGGACAGTCGAAGGGGGAACACTGAAGCTTTCTTT.

V is TRBV12-3 or TRBV12-4 and J is TRBJ2-2, with D uncertain. Trimming removed 5 bases from V and 6 bases from J, with 16 bases in between. The CDR3 loop spans 15 amino acids. This CDR3 reads CASSQDPGWSGELFF. CDR3 DNA sequence: TGTGCCAGCAGTCAGGACCCCGGGTGGTCCGGGGAGCTGTTTTTT.

The rearrangement links TRBV15 to TRBJ2-5; no definite D call. This CDR3 has 12 amino acids. The V gene's germline CDR1 is LNHNV and CDR2 YYDKDF (reference sequence). Trimming stripped 5 bases from V and 0 bases from J, with 4 bases between. CDR3 bases: TGTGCCACCAGCTTGTACCAAGAGACCCAGTACTTC. Protein: CATSLYQETQYF.

This clonotype occurred once. This chain links TRBV7-2 with TRBJ1-3; D ambiguous. Deletions cut 7 bases from V and 7 bases from J, with 14 bases between. Germline V lookup: CDR1 SGHTA, CDR2 FQGNSA. The CDR3 is 13 amino acids. The DNA of the CDR3 is TGTGCCAGCAACATCCTGGGAGGGAACACCATATATTTT. As protein: CASNILGGNTIYF.

The J gene is TRBJ2-7, the V gene TRBV20-1, with D perhaps matching TRBD2 (7 bases). V dropped 6 bases and J dropped 2 bases, with 17 bases sitting between them. The CDR3 has 14 amino acids. In germline, CDR1 is DFQATT, CDR2 SNEGSKA (reference sequence). The CDR3 DNA is TGCAGTGCCCACGCCGGGGGGCGAACCTACGAGCAGTACTTC. Translation: CSAHAGGRTYEQYF.

The chain uses TRBV30 and TRBJ1-2, with TRBD1 identical over 7 bases. The CDR3 is 13 amino acids. Germline assignment: CDR1 GTSNPN and CDR2 SVGIG (reference sequence). The ends lost 5 bases at V and 4 bases at J; junction bases unmatched: 7. This CDR3 is CAWGTGTAYGYTF. The CDR3 DNA follows: TGTGCCTGGGGAACTGGGACAGCCTATGGCTACACCTTC.

In the case of this clonotype: The DNA is left out, because the CDR3 cannot be placed on it with certainty; the CDR3 is given as TCRdb lists it. The V gene is TRBV10-3, the J gene TRBJ2-2; the table names TRBD1, a call not compared with the DNA. Ends included, the CDR3 has 19 residues. Germline values: CDR1 ENHRY, CDR2 SYGVKD. The CDR3: CAISPPGQTYEQYFGELFF.

This clonotype was seen at least ten times. The chain joins TRBV20-1 to TRBJ1-5; D ambiguous. Germline CDR1 DFQATT, CDR2 SNEGSKA (reference sequence). This CDR3 region has 13 residues. Trimming cost V 7 bases and J 2 bases, with 12 bases left between them. The CDR3 loop is CSGQTTGNQPQHF. For the CDR3, the DNA is TGCAGTGGGCAGACAACGGGCAATCAGCCCCAGCATTTT.

This chain connects TRBV10-2 to TRBJ2-7; 9 bases are a match to TRBD1. Germline V gives CDR1 WSHSY, CDR2 SAAADI. V dropped 7 bases and J dropped 1; count of bases not matched to a gene: 8. The CDR3 length is 15 residues. CDR3 protein: CASKAGTGSSYEQYF. The CDR3 coding sequence is TGCGCCAGCAAGGCCGGGACAGGGTCGTCCTACGAGCAGTACTTC.

The rearrangement uses TRBV29-1 and TRBJ2-5; D is ambiguous. In germline, CDR1 is SQVTM, CDR2 ANQGSEA. The CDR3 is 13 amino acids. V was trimmed by 7 bases and J by 1 base, leaving 13 bases between them. CDR3 sequence: CSAPSTGQETQYF. The CDR3 region has the DNA TGCAGCGCCCCCTCGACTGGCCAAGAGACCCAGTACTTC.

This clonotype was recorded at least ten times. The rearrangement links TRBV4-1 to TRBJ1-5, with D uncertain. The CDR3 sequence is 14 residues long. Germline values: CDR1 MGHRA, CDR2 YSYEKL. Trimming pared 1 base from V and 4 bases from J, leaving 8 bases between. CDR3 DNA sequence: TGCGCCAGCAGCCAAGTGAAGGGAAATCAGCCCCAGCATTTT. Encoded protein: CASSQVKGNQPQHF.

This clonotype was seen repeatedly, ten times or more. The rearrangement uses TRBV4-2 and TRBJ2-5; TRBD1 matches at 7 bases. Per the germline V gene, CDR1 is LGHNA and CDR2 is YNFKEQ. The V gene end was trimmed by 2 bases and the J gene end by 4 bases; junction bases not matched to a gene: 16. This CDR3 has 18 residues. CDR3 nucleotides: TGTGCCAGCAGCCAAAGGGGGAGAACTCCGGGACAGATAGAGACCCAGTACTTC. Translated: CASSQRGRTPGQIETQYF.

The chain employs TRBV12-3 or TRBV12-4 and TRBJ1-1, with 7 bases identical to TRBD1. The CDR3 sequence is 14 residues long. Trimming cost V 3 bases and J 7 bases; bases outside gene matches: 8. The CDR3 nucleotides read TGTGCCAGCAGTTTCCACAGGGGAAAGAGTGAAGCTTTCTTT. It specifies CASSFHRGKSEAFF.

This clonotype was seen repeatedly, ten times or more. CDR3 sequence: CASSILASGELFF. In DNA, the CDR3 is TGTGCCAGCAGCATATTAGCTTCTGGGGAGCTGTTTTTT. The chain couples TRBV7-3 to TRBJ2-2; D uncertain. The CDR3 loop spans 13 amino acids. Per germline, CDR1 SGHTA and CDR2 FQGTGA. Deletions cut 5 bases from V and 8 bases from J, with 12 bases between.

This chain uses TRBV10-3 with TRBJ1-5; 7 nucleotides line up with TRBD1. The V gene end was trimmed by 6 bases and the J gene end by 5 bases; junction bases not matched to a gene: 4. The length of the CDR3 is 13 residues. The germline V gene encodes CDR1 ENHRY and CDR2 SYGVKD. In DNA form, the CDR3 reads TGTGCCATCAGCGGACAGGTTGATCAGCCCCAGCATTTT. This codes for CAISGQVDQPQHF.